This TCR beta chain was documented in a study of T cells after yellow fever vaccination. About the research overall: The fractions with low cell numbers were processed using SMART-Seq v4 Ultra Low Input.

TCRdb processed the 5' RACE reads anew with MiXCR; each CDR3 protein has one entry. Of fewer than 450,000 distinct CDR3 sequences in the sample, approximately 4% were seen once. Study conclusions and caveats: In FACS-sorted repertoires, abundant clonotypes from the bulk population could appear as contaminants. The study found a weaker secondary response that peaked faster, day 5 versus 15.

This clonotype was found many times. Antigen unknown. J was trimmed by 2 bases and V by 8 bases; bases with no gene match: 8. This CDR3 spans 15 amino acids. The chain joins TRBV12-3 or TRBV12-4 to TRBJ2-3; 9 bases agree with TRBD2. Sequenced material: PBMCs, taken 5 days after the yellow fever booster vaccination. This clonotype was sampled from a man aged 18 to 30 who received the YFV17D yellow fever vaccine. For the CDR3, the DNA is TGTGCCAGCGGAGATCTAGCGGGATCCACAGATACGCAGTATTTT. It specifies CASGDLAGSTDTQYF.